Only a few counts were recorded for the clone carrying this T cell receptor (beta chain). What it binds is unknown. These data originate in a study of post-analysis software for immune sequencing data. Overall study findings and caveats: Diversity measured as normalized Chao1 was significantly lower in multiple sclerosis patients than in controls.

Unique molecular identifiers featured in each of the TCR beta cDNA libraries. TCRdb itself ran the PCR reads through MiXCR, one entry per CDR3 protein. There are about half a million distinct CDR3 sequences in the sample; around 40% occur only once, and 12% lies in the top ten. This clonotype originated in a girl aged 5 to 17 with multiple sclerosis. Sequenced: blood.

CDR3 sequence: CASSPTGGYYEQYF. The CDR3 DNA sequence: TGTGCCAGCAGCCCGACAGGGGGCTACTACGAGCAGTACTTC. This chain joins TRBV7-9 and TRBJ2-7; 10 bases map to TRBD1. Trimming took 5 bases from V and 3 from J; bases not matched to a gene: 4. CDR1 and CDR2 (germline): SEHNR, FQNEAQ (reference sequence). The CDR3 consists of 14 residues.